Listed here is a single T cell receptor (beta chain). The target of this receptor is not known. Base-call qualities are not available, and no considerably larger clone is one nucleotide away. The data originate from a study of blood T cell repertoires in COVID-19 (dated by TCRdb to 2018 to 2020). About the full investigation: Samples covering the acute and convalescent phases of COVID-19 were provided by collaborators in the United States, Italy and Spain. The samples were drawn from the first 160 participants of the ongoing ImmuneRACE study and from roughly 1,300 subjects provided by 6 global collaborators. Deeply sampled blood TCRbeta repertoires from subjects exposed to, actively infected with, or recovered from COVID-19 were included in the dataset. A freely available public database, intended as a resource for researchers studying the immune response to SARS-CoV-2, is where the repertoires were released. The material from the prospective study consisted of cDNA or gDNA derived from T cells, B-cell-depleted T cells, or PBMCs. Where available, HLA class I and class II types were taken from metadata supplied by the sample provider and were not determined by assay-based typing. The sample metadata nearly always contained a de-identified subject ID, COVID-19 status, age in years and sex.

Overall results and qualifications from the work: The quantity of clinical and demographic metadata differed by source and by participant and was supplied without curation.

The CDR1 and CDR2 encoded by the germline V gene (reference sequence) are GTSNPN and SVGIG. Trimming takes 8 bases off V and 5 bases off J; junction bases not matched to a gene: 8. The CDR3 measures 13 amino acids from cysteine to phenylalanine. Of the read, only the CDR3 DNA is kept; its 39 bases are in frame from base 1. The immunoSEQ Assay, a bias-controlled multiplex PCR, was used to amplify TCRbeta CDR3 regions from genomic DNA. The source study handled its data this way. Within the assay, amplification of reference gene primers was used to estimate how many nucleated cells each sample contained. To quantify the absolute abundance of each unique TCRbeta CDR3 rearrangement, sequence reads were collapsed and filtered. For each sample, productive Simpson clonality was calculated as the square root of Simpson's diversity index across productive rearrangements. Here the immuneACCESS table is served through TCRdb, limited to in-frame sequences with V and J called. Missing clones are a known gap in these copies; in checked studies unresolved V genes cover under half, and the rest lacks a known reason. V, J and clone size were drawn from that table, and D and trimming were deduced from the DNA. The sample profile shows some 55,000 clones; roughly 77% of them were found once. The ten biggest clones cover around 42% of the sample.

The collaborating institutions used their own protocols to collect whole blood in K2EDTA tubes. For TCRbeta analysis, collaborators shipped samples as frozen whole blood, isolated PBMCs, or DNA extracted from either of those sample types. The rearrangement joined TRBV30 to TRBJ2-5; the junction holds 10 bases that match TRBD2. This sequence was found in a man between 70 and 80 years old with active or convalescent COVID-19. Sequenced material: peripheral blood. The CDR3 protein is CAMSGGARETQYF. The DNA is as follows: TGTGCCATGAGCGGGGGGGCCAGGGAGACCCAGTACTTC.